This passage covers 3 T cell receptor beta chains from one sample sequenced in a study of blood T cell repertoires in COVID-19. This table comes from immunoSEQ multiplex PCR, and its TCRdb copy is limited to in-frame clones, with some not included. The table has 260,000 or so clones, roughly 85% seen once. Sequencing was performed on PBMCs or T cells enriched from blood (not recorded which). These receptors came from a woman in her forties who had been exposed to COVID-19.

This clone was detected a few times. This chain uses TRBV5-5 with TRBJ1-4; D may be TRBD1 (6 bases). Trimming shortened V by 0 bases and J by 4 bases, and 16 bases separated the two germline ends. The CDR3 runs to 17 residues. Germline V lookup: CDR1 SGHKS, CDR2 YYEKEE (reference sequence). The CDR3 protein is CASSLAGRGAHNEKLFF. CDR3 coding DNA: TGTGCCAGCAGCTTGGCCGGCAGGGGAGCCCATAATGAAAAACTGTTTTTT.

This clone has a handful of counts. The J gene is TRBJ2-7, the V gene TRBV4-2, with 11 bases fitting TRBD1. CDR1 is LGHNA and CDR2 is YNFKEQ in the germline V gene. The J segment lost 3 bases and the V segment lost 0 bases, leaving 4 bases of the junction unmatched. The CDR3 runs 16 residues. CDR3 coding DNA: TGTGCCAGCAGCCAAGAAACCGGGACAGGGGGCTACGAGCAGTACTTC. This gives the protein CASSQETGTGGYEQYF.

This chain connects TRBV3-1 (or the pseudogene TRBV3-2) to TRBJ1-5; tentatively, D is TRBD1 (5 bases). Germline CDR1 reads LGHDT; CDR2 reads YNNKEL (reference sequence). V was cut by 3 bases and J by 6 bases, with 12 bases left in between. This CDR3 has 14 residues. The CDR3 reads CASSHGSDSQPQHF. The CDR3 nucleotides read TGTGCCAGCAGCCACGGATCTGACAGTCAGCCCCAGCATTTT.